A single sample is the source of the 15 T cell receptor beta chains below, sequenced in a study of patients and donors after allogeneic stem cell transplantation. TCRdb itself ran the RT-PCR reads through MiXCR, one entry per CDR3 protein. The sample lists about a million distinct CDR3 sequences, approximately 18% seen once, with 5% to 6.5% in the top ten. Sequencing input: blood, either unsorted or a sorted T cell fraction (not recorded which). The receptors derive from a human donor who was either an allogeneic HSCT recipient or a stem cell or donor lymphocyte infusion donor (not recorded which). It is not recorded whose cells these are; they may come from a transplant donor.

The rearrangement uses TRBV10-3 and TRBJ1-6, with D maybe TRBD1 (6 bases). The CDR3 loop spans 13 amino acids. Germline lookup yields CDR1 ENHRY and CDR2 SYGVKD. Trimming pared 3 bases from V and 9 bases from J, leaving 9 bases between. This CDR3 reads CAISDVRGSPLHF. In DNA form, the CDR3 reads TGTGCCATCAGTGATGTCAGGGGTTCACCCCTCCACTTT.

This sequence joins TRBV3-1 and TRBJ2-1, with D uncertain. V was cut by 1 base and J by 2 bases, with 6 bases left in between. Germline V gene lookup returns CDR1 LGHDT and CDR2 YNNKEL (reference sequence). The CDR3 is 14 residues long. The CDR3 region has the DNA TGTGCCAGCAGCCAAGTGGTCGCCTACAATGAGCAGTTCTTC. The encoded protein is CASSQVVAYNEQFF.

The rearrangement uses TRBV6-5 and TRBJ2-5; D possibly corresponds to TRBD2 (6 bases). V lost 7 bases and J 5 bases, leaving 8 bases between the germline ends. From germline, CDR1 is MNHEY and CDR2 SVGAGI. This CDR3 contains 11 residues. For the CDR3, the DNA is TGTGCCAGCAAGCGGGCTGAGACCCAGTACTTC. Protein sequence: CASKRAETQYF.

This clonotype was seen more than once but under ten times. The chain employs TRBV20-1 and TRBJ1-3; D is perhaps TRBD1 (6 bases). Trimming took off 6 bases at V and 1 base at J, with 10 bases between the two ends. Per the germline V gene, CDR1 is DFQATT and CDR2 is SNEGSKA (reference sequence). The CDR3 has 13 residues. The CDR3 is CSAQQGSGNTIYF. CDR3 sequence (DNA): TGCAGTGCGCAACAGGGTTCTGGAAACACCATATATTTT.

The chain uses TRBV23-1 and TRBJ2-7; D not resolved. TRBV23-1 has ORF status, its function being uncertain. The length of the CDR3 is 13 residues. V lost 0 bases and J lost 3, with 6 bases in between. This CDR3 is CASSQSGVYEQYF. Written as DNA, the CDR3 is TGCGCCAGCAGTCAATCAGGTGTCTACGAGCAGTACTTC.

This clonotype came up a few times. V and J are TRBV19 and TRBJ1-1, with 11 bases aligning to TRBD1. Germline V gene sequence: CDR1 LNHDA, CDR2 SQIVND (reference sequence). There are 15 residues in the CDR3. J lost 5 bases, V lost 7 bases, and 9 bases had no gene match. Here the CDR3 reads CASTRTGGAWTEAFF. The DNA of the CDR3 is TGTGCCAGTACCCGGACAGGGGGCGCGTGGACTGAAGCTTTCTTT. Full variable domain (missing parts from reference TRBV19 and TRBJ1-1): DGGITQSPKYLFRKEGQNVTLSCEQNLNHDAMYWYRQDPGQGLRLIYYSQIVNDFQKGDIAEGYSVSREKKESFPLTVTSAQKNPTAFYLCASTRTGGAWTEAFFGQGTRLTVV.

The chain employs TRBV12-3 or TRBV12-4 and TRBJ2-1; 14 positions match TRBD2. V was pared by 4 bases and J by 8 bases, with 10 bases of the junction left unmatched. This CDR3 contains 17 residues. CDR3 sequence: CASSSPGTSGSSDEQFF. The DNA for the CDR3 is TGTGCCAGCAGTTCCCCCGGGACTAGCGGGAGTAGCGATGAGCAGTTCTTC.

This chain connects TRBV12-3 or TRBV12-4 to TRBJ1-2; 9 bases are shared with TRBD1. Trimming removed 5 bases from V and 2 bases from J; junction bases left unmatched: 9. This CDR3 is built from 16 residues. The CDR3 DNA sequence: TGTGCCAGCAGTAACAGGGGGCGCTTCGGAAACTATGGCTACACCTTC. This translates into CASSNRGRFGNYGYTF.

This clonotype was observed a handful of times. This rearrangement joins TRBV6-2 or TRBV6-3 to TRBJ2-7; D ambiguous. The CDR3 consists of 15 residues. Trimming cost V 0 bases and J 1 base, with 10 bases left between them. Germline V lookup: CDR1 MNHEY, CDR2 SVGEGT. For the CDR3, the DNA is TGTGCCAGCAGTTACTCGGGCAGGCTGTCCTACGAGCAGTACTTC. This codes for CASSYSGRLSYEQYF.

This chain uses TRBV7-3 with TRBJ1-1; D remains ambiguous. Germline lookup yields CDR1 SGHTA and CDR2 FQGTGA. Trimming took 3 bases from V and 4 from J, leaving 12 bases between them. The CDR3 has 14 amino acids. The CDR3 coding sequence is TGTGCCAGCAGCTTGGGTCTGGGATCCACTGAAGCTTTCTTT. This encodes CASSLGLGSTEAFF.

DNA of the CDR3: TGTGCCAGCTCACCAGGACAGGGGAAAGCTGAAAAACTGTTTTTT. This encodes CASSPGQGKAEKLFF. J is TRBJ1-4 and V is TRBV18; 9 nucleotides align to TRBD1. Per the germline V gene, CDR1 is KGHSH and CDR2 is LQKENI. CDR3 size: 15 residues. Unmatched junction bases numbered 5, after V lost 2 bases and J lost 7 bases.

The chain has TRBV5-1 and TRBJ2-7; 14 nucleotides match TRBD2. The V gene's germline CDR1 is SGHRS and CDR2 YFSETQ. This CDR3 comprises 15 residues. V lost 4 bases and J lost 4; bases outside the gene matches: 4. The DNA of the CDR3 is TGCGCCAGCAGCGGACTAGCGGGAGGTCAGTACGAGCAGTACTTC. This translates into CASSGLAGGQYEQYF.

The chain recombines TRBV20-1 with TRBJ2-3; D might be TRBD1 (6 bases). V was cut by 1 base and J by 3 bases, with 8 bases left in between. Germline V lookup: CDR1 DFQATT, CDR2 SNEGSKA (reference sequence). This CDR3 region has 13 residues. CDR3 coding DNA: TGCAGTGCTAGAGGAGGGGGAACAGATACGCAGTATTTT. It specifies CSARGGGTDTQYF.

This clonotype showed up just a few times. The chain joins TRBV20-1 to TRBJ2-7; weak D call: TRBD2 (5 bases). This CDR3 is built from 16 residues. Germline V gene lookup returns CDR1 DFQATT and CDR2 SNEGSKA (reference sequence). The ends were cut back, 0 bases at V and 2 bases at J, with 17 bases in the middle. The DNA for the CDR3 is TGCAGTGCTAGAGATGCGCGTTCGGGATTGACCTACGAGCAGTACTTC. This gives the protein CSARDARSGLTYEQYF.

This clonotype has a single count. This rearrangement joins TRBV14 to TRBJ2-5, with TRBD1 identical over 9 bases. CDR1 and CDR2 from the germline V gene are SGHDN and FVKESK. The CDR3 runs to 17 residues. V lost 4 bases, J lost 5 bases, and 14 bases stayed unmatched. The CDR3 loop is CASSLSDRGPESETQYF. In DNA, the CDR3 is TGTGCCAGCAGCCTCTCGGACAGGGGCCCAGAATCGGAGACCCAGTACTTC. Using reference TRBV14 and TRBJ2-5 for the parts outside the CDR3, the full variable domain is EAGVTQFPSHSVIEKGQTVTLRCDPISGHDNLYWYRRVMGKEIKFLLHFVKESKQDESGMPNNRFLAERTGGTYSTLKVQPAELEDSGVYFCASSLSDRGPESETQYFGPGTRLLVL.